This T cell receptor (beta chain) emerged from a study of beta chain features in type 1 diabetes. This clone has more than one count but fewer than ten. Its antigen is undetermined. Findings of the study overall: Sampled from patients, naive, central memory and Treg TCRB repertoires appeared more similar than those sampled from healthy donors. A pattern of fewer insertions and more deletions at VDJ junctions was seen in type 1 diabetes patients.

Expressed TCRB transcripts were sequenced because the isolated RNA had all been reverse transcribed beforehand. Repertoires were generated with immunoSEQ multiplex PCR, while TCRdb's copy carries only in-frame clones and drops some. The data contain more than 300,000 clones, around 12% of them singletons. Sorted populations all had greater than 95% purity. V was pared by 2 bases and J by 1 base, with 4 bases between. Germline V gene lookup returns CDR1 SGDLS and CDR2 YYNGEE. CDR3 length: 14 amino acids. The sample taken for sequencing was naive CD4+ T cells from blood. This sequence originates from a man between 18 and 35 years old in good health. This chain joins TRBV9 and TRBJ2-6, with D unclear. The CDR3 DNA reads TGTGCCAGCAGCGTCCAATCTGGGGCCAACGTCCTGACTTTC. It is translated as CASSVQSGANVLTF.